Listed below are T cell receptor beta chains from one sample, sequenced in a study of blood T cell repertoires in COVID-19. The protocol was immunoSEQ multiplex PCR, while the TCRdb copy is restricted to in-frame clones and leaves out a portion. The sample lists around 190,000 clones, about 80% occurring once. The source material was peripheral blood. These receptors were taken from a woman aged 55-70 years with COVID-19, enrolled during active disease. Each CDR3 is given with its conserved first and last residue. Fields, in order: V gene, clone size, J gene, D gene, CDR3 protein, CDR3 DNA. The D gene is left open where the match is weak. Clone sizes are given selectively: once, few, many, or a class where the clone is expanded.

V gene: TRBV4-3
clone size: .
J gene: TRBJ2-3
D gene: TRBD2
CDR3 protein: CASSQLGQAGGRTDTQYF
CDR3 DNA: TGCGCCAGCAGCCAATTGGGTCAAGCGGGAGGGCGCACAGATACGCAGTATTTT

V gene: TRBV10-3
clone size: .
J gene: TRBJ2-1
D gene: .
CDR3 protein: CAISEVGVRTYNEQFF
CDR3 DNA: TGTGCCATCAGTGAGGTCGGGGTTCGGACCTACAATGAGCAGTTCTTC

V gene: TRBV20-1
clone size: .
J gene: TRBJ1-1
D gene: .
CDR3 protein: CSAEQGIEAFF
CDR3 DNA: TGCAGTGCTGAACAGGGAATTGAAGCTTTCTTT

V gene: TRBV29-1
clone size: once
J gene: TRBJ1-3
D gene: TRBD1
CDR3 protein: CSVSRGQGSGNTIYF
CDR3 DNA: TGCAGCGTTTCCAGGGGGCAGGGGTCTGGAAACACCATATATTTT

V gene: TRBV12-3/TRBV12-4
clone size: .
J gene: TRBJ2-7
D gene: .
CDR3 protein: CASSLSGAEQYF
CDR3 DNA: TGTGCCAGCAGTTTGTCTGGAGCCGAGCAGTACTTC

V gene: TRBV19
clone size: .
J gene: TRBJ2-1
D gene: TRBD1
CDR3 protein: CASSYRGRNEQFF
CDR3 DNA: TGTGCCAGTAGCTACAGGGGCAGGAATGAGCAGTTCTTC

V gene: TRBV5-1
clone size: .
J gene: TRBJ2-2
D gene: .
CDR3 protein: CASSFARQAPGTGELFF
CDR3 DNA: TGCGCCAGCAGCTTCGCCCGCCAGGCCCCGGGGACCGGGGAGCTGTTTTTT

V gene: TRBV10-1
clone size: .
J gene: TRBJ1-4
D gene: .
CDR3 protein: CASSASGEEKLFF
CDR3 DNA: TGCGCCAGCAGTGCGTCGGGAGAGGAAAAACTGTTTTTT

V gene: TRBV14
clone size: .
J gene: TRBJ2-3
D gene: TRBD2
CDR3 protein: CASSHARLAGTDTQYF
CDR3 DNA: TGTGCCAGCAGCCACGCCCGACTAGCGGGGACAGATACGCAGTATTTT

V gene: TRBV5-1
clone size: .
J gene: TRBJ2-1
D gene: .
CDR3 protein: CASSLLPDLSRVYNEQFF
CDR3 DNA: TGCGCCAGCAGCTTGCTCCCGGACTTGTCGAGGGTTTACAATGAGCAGTTCTTC

V gene: TRBV11-3
clone size: .
J gene: TRBJ2-1
D gene: TRBD2
CDR3 protein: CASSLGTSGMDEQFF
CDR3 DNA: TGTGCCAGCAGCCTAGGCACTAGCGGGATGGATGAGCAGTTCTTC

V gene: TRBV3-1/TRBV3-2
clone size: .
J gene: TRBJ1-6
D gene: .
CDR3 protein: CASSQVPGENSPLHF
CDR3 DNA: TGTGCCAGCAGCCAAGTGCCAGGGGAAAATTCACCCCTCCACTTT

V gene: TRBV30
clone size: .
J gene: TRBJ2-5
D gene: TRBD2
CDR3 protein: CAWSTPLIASGRGETQYF
CDR3 DNA: TGTGCCTGGAGTACTCCCCTAATTGCTAGCGGGAGAGGGGAGACCCAGTACTTC

V gene: TRBV7-9
clone size: .
J gene: TRBJ2-7
D gene: TRBD2
CDR3 protein: CASSPGTSGDYEQYF
CDR3 DNA: TGTGCCAGCAGCCCCGGGACTAGCGGAGACTACGAGCAGTACTTC

V gene: TRBV30
clone size: .
J gene: TRBJ1-3
D gene: .
CDR3 protein: CAWSAGTGGTIYF
CDR3 DNA: TGTGCCTGGAGCGCAGGGACCGGGGGCACCATATATTTT

V gene: TRBV24-1
clone size: .
J gene: TRBJ2-1
D gene: .
CDR3 protein: CATYPTSPSEQFF
CDR3 DNA: TGTGCCACCTACCCGACTTCTCCATCGGAGCAGTTCTTC

V gene: TRBV14
clone size: .
J gene: TRBJ1-4
D gene: TRBD1
CDR3 protein: CASSDTGGNEKLFF
CDR3 DNA: TGTGCCAGCAGTGATACAGGGGGCAATGAAAAACTGTTTTTT

V gene: TRBV10-3
clone size: .
J gene: TRBJ2-6
D gene: TRBD1
CDR3 protein: CAITSGQGRSGANVLTF
CDR3 DNA: TGTGCCATCACCTCGGGACAGGGGAGATCCGGGGCCAACGTCCTGACTTTC

V gene: TRBV5-1
clone size: .
J gene: TRBJ2-2
D gene: TRBD2
CDR3 protein: CASSLRGGGVAGELFF
CDR3 DNA: TGCGCCAGCAGCTTAAGAGGCGGGGGGGTCGCCGGGGAGCTGTTTTTT

V gene: TRBV7-9
clone size: .
J gene: TRBJ2-1
D gene: .
CDR3 protein: CASSTPDRNNEQFF
CDR3 DNA: TGTGCCAGCAGCACCCCTGACAGGAACAATGAGCAGTTCTTC

V gene: TRBV10-3
clone size: .
J gene: TRBJ2-1
D gene: .
CDR3 protein: CAISESGNQGPSYNEQFF
CDR3 DNA: TGTGCCATCAGTGAGTCGGGAAATCAGGGTCCCTCCTACAATGAGCAGTTCTTC

V gene: TRBV28
clone size: .
J gene: TRBJ1-5
D gene: .
CDR3 protein: CASSLPHSNQPQHF
CDR3 DNA: TGTGCCAGCAGTTTACCCCATAGCAATCAGCCCCAGCATTTT

V gene: TRBV28
clone size: once
J gene: TRBJ2-2
D gene: TRBD2
CDR3 protein: CASSLWRTSGGNTGELFF
CDR3 DNA: TGTGCCAGCAGTTTATGGAGGACTAGCGGGGGGAACACCGGGGAGCTGTTTTTT

V gene: TRBV2
clone size: .
J gene: TRBJ1-6
D gene: TRBD1
CDR3 protein: CASSAAYAGQQIF
CDR3 DNA: TGTGCCAGCAGCGCGGCCTACGCGGGACAGCAAATCTTT

V gene: TRBV6-4
clone size: medium-sized
J gene: TRBJ2-2
D gene: .
CDR3 protein: CASSDETNTGELFF
CDR3 DNA: TGTGCCAGCAGTGACGAGACTAACACCGGGGAGCTGTTTTTT

V gene: TRBV28
clone size: .
J gene: TRBJ2-1
D gene: TRBD1
CDR3 protein: CASSPDRDNEQFF
CDR3 DNA: TGTGCCAGCAGTCCTGACAGGGACAATGAGCAGTTCTTC

V gene: TRBV19
clone size: .
J gene: TRBJ1-5
D gene: .
CDR3 protein: CASSIREYGNQPQHF
CDR3 DNA: TGTGCCAGTAGTATAAGGGAGTATGGCAATCAGCCCCAGCATTTT

V gene: TRBV6-6
clone size: few
J gene: TRBJ1-5
D gene: .
CDR3 protein: CASSYGQKTSNQPQHF
CDR3 DNA: TGTGCCAGCAGTTACGGGCAGAAAACTAGCAATCAGCCCCAGCATTTT

V gene: TRBV18
clone size: .
J gene: TRBJ2-2
D gene: TRBD1
CDR3 protein: CASSPLPGTGGMNGELFF
CDR3 DNA: TGTGCCAGCTCACCACTGCCCGGGACAGGGGGCATGAACGGGGAGCTGTTTTTT

V gene: TRBV6-5
clone size: once
J gene: TRBJ2-7
D gene: TRBD1
CDR3 protein: CASRRSGTGVFEQYF
CDR3 DNA: TGTGCCAGCAGGAGATCCGGGACAGGGGTCTTCGAGCAGTACTTC

V gene: TRBV15
clone size: few
J gene: TRBJ2-3
D gene: TRBD1
CDR3 protein: CATASTGLGADTQYF
CDR3 DNA: TGTGCCACTGCCTCGACAGGGCTGGGGGCAGATACGCAGTATTTT

V gene: TRBV28
clone size: .
J gene: TRBJ1-4
D gene: TRBD1
CDR3 protein: CASSLRTGGYEKLFF
CDR3 DNA: TGTGCCAGCAGCCTAAGGACAGGGGGGTATGAAAAACTGTTTTTT

V gene: TRBV10-3
clone size: .
J gene: TRBJ2-5
D gene: .
CDR3 protein: CAISPDRAQETQYF
CDR3 DNA: TGTGCCATCAGCCCCGACAGAGCCCAAGAGACCCAGTACTTC

V gene: TRBV5-1
clone size: .
J gene: TRBJ2-2
D gene: TRBD2
CDR3 protein: CASSPKVSSGSLAGELFF
CDR3 DNA: TGCGCCAGCAGCCCGAAGGTATCTAGCGGGAGTTTGGCCGGGGAGCTGTTTTTT

V gene: TRBV14
clone size: many
J gene: TRBJ1-1
D gene: TRBD1
CDR3 protein: CASSLLRRGPGEAFF
CDR3 DNA: TGTGCCAGCAGCCTACTCCGTAGGGGGCCTGGTGAAGCTTTCTTT

V gene: TRBV18
clone size: .
J gene: TRBJ1-6
D gene: .
CDR3 protein: CASSPPRANSPLHF
CDR3 DNA: TGTGCCAGCTCACCACCGAGGGCTAATTCACCCCTCCACTTT

V gene: TRBV5-5
clone size: .
J gene: TRBJ2-7
D gene: .
CDR3 protein: CASSLQGNVGYEQYF
CDR3 DNA: TGTGCCAGCAGCTTACAGGGTAACGTCGGCTACGAGCAGTACTTC

V gene: TRBV6-5
clone size: .
J gene: TRBJ2-7
D gene: .
CDR3 protein: CASNGSGDEQYF
CDR3 DNA: TGTGCCAGCAACGGTAGCGGCGACGAGCAGTACTTC

V gene: TRBV7-9
clone size: .
J gene: TRBJ1-3
D gene: TRBD1
CDR3 protein: CASSWTGGTASGNTIYF
CDR3 DNA: TGTGCCAGCAGCTGGACAGGGGGTACGGCGTCGGGAAACACCATATATTTT

V gene: TRBV28
clone size: .
J gene: TRBJ2-7
D gene: .
CDR3 protein: CASSSARQEQYF
CDR3 DNA: TGTGCCAGCAGTTCTGCCAGACAGGAGCAGTACTTC

V gene: TRBV5-8
clone size: .
J gene: TRBJ1-2
D gene: .
CDR3 protein: CASTGYGYTF
CDR3 DNA: TGTGCCAGCACCGGCTATGGCTACACCTTC

V gene: TRBV5-4
clone size: few
J gene: TRBJ2-5
D gene: TRBD2
CDR3 protein: CASSRGLGETQYF
CDR3 DNA: TGTGCCAGCAGCCGGGGACTAGGGGAGACCCAGTACTTC

V gene: TRBV9
clone size: .
J gene: TRBJ2-5
D gene: TRBD1
CDR3 protein: CASSVRQGRETQYF
CDR3 DNA: TGTGCCAGCAGCGTTCGACAGGGGAGGGAGACCCAGTACTTC

V gene: TRBV5-8
clone size: .
J gene: TRBJ2-5
D gene: TRBD2
CDR3 protein: CASSHGTSGGKETQYF
CDR3 DNA: TGTGCCAGCAGCCACGGGACTAGCGGGGGTAAAGAGACCCAGTACTTC

V gene: TRBV5-8
clone size: .
J gene: TRBJ2-2
D gene: .
CDR3 protein: CASRRRGPSNTGELFF
CDR3 DNA: TGTGCCAGCAGACGGCGGGGGCCTTCGAACACCGGGGAGCTGTTTTTT

V gene: TRBV19
clone size: .
J gene: TRBJ2-5
D gene: .
CDR3 protein: CASGRAGETQYF
CDR3 DNA: TGTGCGAGTGGCCGGGCGGGGGAGACCCAGTACTTC

V gene: TRBV3-1/TRBV3-2
clone size: .
J gene: TRBJ2-1
D gene: TRBD1
CDR3 protein: CARSQGSTGGIGGQFF
CDR3 DNA: TGTGCCCGCAGCCAAGGATCCACAGGGGGGATAGGGGGGCAGTTCTTC

V gene: TRBV5-1
clone size: .
J gene: TRBJ2-3
D gene: TRBD1
CDR3 protein: CASSRQGVTDTQYF
CDR3 DNA: TGCGCCAGCAGCCGACAGGGAGTCACAGATACGCAGTATTTT

V gene: TRBV9
clone size: .
J gene: TRBJ1-1
D gene: .
CDR3 protein: CASSGTANTEAFF
CDR3 DNA: TGTGCCAGCAGCGGGACAGCGAACACTGAAGCTTTCTTT

V gene: TRBV28
clone size: .
J gene: TRBJ1-1
D gene: .
CDR3 protein: CASSIRGTEAFF
CDR3 DNA: TGTGCCAGCAGTATCAGGGGCACTGAAGCTTTCTTT

V gene: TRBV7-9
clone size: .
J gene: TRBJ1-2
D gene: TRBD1
CDR3 protein: CASSLDRDSSYGYTF
CDR3 DNA: TGTGCCAGCAGCTTAGATAGGGACAGTTCCTATGGCTACACCTTC

V gene: TRBV7-8
clone size: .
J gene: TRBJ1-2
D gene: TRBD1
CDR3 protein: CASSLDRGRGYTF
CDR3 DNA: TGTGCCAGCAGCCTAGACAGGGGGCGCGGCTACACCTTC